Here is one TCR beta chain with its context. Its antigen remains unidentified. Within one base of it there is no much larger clone, and no base qualities were kept. The germline V gene supplies CDR1 SGHDT and CDR2 YYEEEE. Measured from the cysteine to the phenylalanine, the CDR3 is 13 residues long. Just CDR3 DNA is preserved here, 39 bases in frame from base 1. V lost 7 bases and J lost 2 bases; the stretch between them is 10 bases long. The CDR3 regions of human TCRbeta chains were analyzed by immunosequencing. Per the authors' processing: Repertoire TCRs were checked for matches against a reference library of SARS-CoV-2-specific TCRs that had been generated using the MIRA antigen-specificity platform. Breadth was defined as the fraction of unique TCRs that were SARS-CoV-2-associated, and depth was defined as the fraction of total T cells that were SARS-CoV-2-associated. Using the MIRA data, each spike-specific TCR was assigned both to the spike region to which the TCR was reactive and to a CD4 or CD8 class. Log10-transformed breadth and depth values were compared by one-way ANOVA with Sidak's multiple comparisons tests. TCRdb re-hosts the immuneACCESS table, in-frame sequences only. Its copies lack some clones; in the studies checked, an unresolved V gene accounts for under half of them, and the cause for the rest is not known. The V and J calls and the clone size are those of that table, but D and trimming were determined from the DNA. Here the sample has about 160,000 clones; roughly nine tenths occur a single time. The ten largest clonotypes hold more than 1.4% of the sample.

This entry belongs to a study of T cell responses to AZD1222 COVID-19 vaccine (dated by TCRdb to the early 2020s). A note on the overall study: AZD1222 recipients whose second dose came at about 4 weeks and those whose second dose came at about 12 weeks were combined into one group, since spike-specific TCR depth and breadth did not differ between the two schedules. Trial participants were enrolled by age into 18-55, 56-69 and 70-plus year subgroups, with roughly 160, 29 and 62 TCR-sequenced participants respectively. TCR sequencing covered more than 230 trial participants: 200 to 210 given two doses of AZD1222 and approximately 25 given two doses of MenACWY control vaccine.

Paper-wide results and their limitations: Most participants were white British and females outnumbered males, and the authors suggested that clonal diversity may have been underestimated. The vaccine-associated CD4 TCRs covered the entire spike protein, and the dominant responses fell in regions 160-218 and 743-854. The 56-69-year group was small, and its depth increase did not reach significance, likely because of low power. Spike-specific TCR breadth and depth rose significantly after two AZD1222 doses compared with day 0 and with MenACWY recipients. Because no day 14 peak-response samples were available, repertoires were characterized only after the peak T cell response. Conclusions about previously exposed vaccinees are limited, since just six AZD1222 recipients were seropositive for SARS-CoV-2 at baseline. Nearly half of unique spike-specific TCRs reportedly recognized epitopes outside regions mutated in the B.1.351 and B.1.1.7 variants.

The intended sense of this specimen's time point label: baseline before first vaccination. The vaccinee samples were drawn from two UK trials, COV001 and COV002, one of which was a single-blind randomized controlled phase 2/3 trial testing AZD1222 (ChAdOx1 nCoV-19) in healthy adults. For TCRbeta chain sequencing, PBMC samples from trial participants were taken at day 0 and at day 28 after the second dose. The V and J segments used are TRBV5-6 and TRBJ2-1; the D gene cannot be resolved reliably. This sample comprised peripheral blood, obtained on day 0 of AZD1222 vaccination. The TCR was taken from an adult in good health. The nucleotide sequence reads as follows: TGTGCCAGCCTCCGCGTGGCCTACAATGAGCAGTTCTTC. Its protein reads: CASLRVAYNEQFF.